Below are 16 T cell receptor beta chains sequenced from a single sample in a study of CD8 T cells in Susac syndrome. Random hexamers were used to reverse transcribe an amount of 0.5 to 1 ug RNA. TCRdb independently ran MiXCR on the immunoSEQ multiplex PCR reads; one entry per CDR3 protein. Here the sample spans under 200,000 distinct CDR3 sequences, around 96% being singletons. The sequenced sample was CD4+ T cells from PBMCs. The receptors come from a human donor in good health.

The chain employs TRBV25-1 and TRBJ2-1; D possibly matches TRBD1 or TRBD2 (7 bases each). Germline CDR1 is MGHDK and CDR2 is SYGVNS. V dropped 6 bases and J dropped 8 bases, with 17 bases sitting between them. This CDR3 region has 14 residues. CDR3 nucleotide sequence: TGTGCCAGCAGCAGATCGACAGGGAGGGATGAGCAGTTCTTC. Translated, it gives CASSRSTGRDEQFF.

The chain joins TRBV12-3 or TRBV12-4 to TRBJ2-7; the D is unclear. This CDR3 is built from 15 residues. V dropped 4 bases and J dropped 0 bases, with 13 bases sitting between them. In nucleotides, the CDR3 is TGTGCCAGCAGTTCCTTTAGCCGGGCCTCCTACGAGCAGTACTTC. Amino acids: CASSSFSRASYEQYF.

This chain links TRBV20-1 with TRBJ2-5; tentatively, D is TRBD2 (6 bases). The CDR3 is made up of 15 amino acids. Looked up from germline, CDR1 is DFQATT and CDR2 is SNEGSKA (reference sequence). Trimming took 1 base from V and 4 from J, leaving 16 bases between them. Here the CDR3 DNA reads TGCAGTGCTAGAGGCGGTCCGGGAGCGCCAGAGACCCAGTACTTC. Translating gives CSARGGPGAPETQYF.

The J gene is TRBJ2-3, the V gene TRBV11-2; TRBD2 matches at 7 bases. The CDR3 length is 15 residues. Trimming cost V 6 bases and J 4 bases; bases outside gene matches: 10. Germline V gives CDR1 SGHAT, CDR2 FQNNGV. In DNA, the CDR3 is TGTGCCAGCAGAAGGGTGGCGGGGGAAGCAGATACGCAGTATTTT. This translates into CASRRVAGEADTQYF.

The sample holds one count of this clonotype. The rearrangement joins TRBV7-2 to TRBJ1-2; tentatively, D is TRBD1 (6 bases). The CDR3 consists of 13 residues. V lost 5 bases and J 4 bases, leaving 11 bases between the germline ends. Germline V CDR1 and CDR2: SGHTA, FQGNSA. CDR3 nucleotide sequence: TGTGCCAGCAGCCCGACAGGCTCCTATGGCTACACCTTC. Translating gives CASSPTGSYGYTF.

As DNA, the CDR3 is TGTGCCAGCAGCTTTGGTCGGTCCAACACAGATACGCAGTATTTT. It encodes CASSFGRSNTDTQYF. The rearrangement joins TRBV5-4 to TRBJ2-3; the D is unclear. Trimming shortened V by 2 bases and J by 2 bases, and 12 bases separated the two germline ends. This CDR3 has 15 amino acids. Germline CDR1 and CDR2: SGHNT and YYREEE (reference sequence).

CDR3 DNA sequence: TGTGCCCTAGCCCCGGGGGGGCATTACAATGAGCAGTTCTTC. Encoded protein: CALAPGGHYNEQFF. The rearrangement joins TRBV12-3 or TRBV12-4 to TRBJ2-1; TRBD2 matches 8 bases. The length of the CDR3 is 14 residues. Unmatched junction bases numbered 10, after V lost 11 bases and J lost 4 bases.

The gene calls are TRBV7-2 and TRBJ2-7, with a possible D match to TRBD1 (5 bases). The V and J ends lost 5 bases and 3 bases respectively, with 14 bases between them. Germline values: CDR1 SGHTA, CDR2 FQGNSA. The CDR3 consists of 14 residues. The CDR3 here is CASSAGIQDYEQYF. The CDR3 DNA reads TGTGCCAGCAGCGCAGGGATTCAGGACTACGAGCAGTACTTC.

The chain is built from TRBV15 and TRBJ2-7; the D gene is possibly TRBD1 (6 bases). The length of the CDR3 is 19 residues. The germline CDR1 and CDR2 sequences are LNHNV and YYDKDF (reference sequence). V lost 0 bases and J 0 bases, leaving 21 bases between the germline ends. This chain's CDR3 is CATSRDHWGPGVSSYEQYF. The CDR3 DNA reads as TGTGCCACCAGCAGAGATCATTGGGGGCCAGGGGTTAGCTCCTACGAGCAGTACTTC.

The chain is built from TRBV6-2 or TRBV6-3 and TRBJ2-3; D is ambiguous. Trimming stripped 6 bases from V and 6 bases from J, with 13 bases between. CDR1 MNHEY and CDR2 SVGEGT come from the germline V gene. The CDR3 is 13 amino acids. Here the CDR3 DNA reads TGTGCCAGCAGCAGCCGGATTCCCGATACGCAGTATTTT. Translated, it gives CASSSRIPDTQYF.

CDR3 residues: CASSLTLQETQYF. The CDR3 DNA follows: TGTGCCAGCAGCTTAACTCTCCAAGAGACCCAGTACTTC. The genes are TRBV7-2 and TRBJ2-5; the D is unclear. This CDR3 is built from 13 residues. V was clipped by 2 bases and J by 1 base, with 5 bases between them. Germline values: CDR1 SGHTA, CDR2 FQGNSA.

The gene calls are TRBV29-1 and TRBJ2-5, with 7 bases identical to TRBD1. From germline, CDR1 is SQVTM and CDR2 ANQGSEA. With 4 bases clipped from V and 5 bases from J, the junction kept 4 bases outside the gene matches. The CDR3 has 12 residues. The CDR3 sequence: CSVVTGTETQYF. CDR3 sequence (DNA): TGCAGCGTTGTGACAGGGACGGAGACCCAGTACTTC.

The chain uses TRBV4-2 and TRBJ1-1; a possible D gene is TRBD1 (5 bases). This CDR3 contains 13 residues. The germline V gene has CDR1 LGHNA and CDR2 YNFKEQ. Trimming stripped 0 bases from V and 12 bases from J, with 14 bases between. This chain's CDR3 is CASSQDYSGGTFF. The DNA of the CDR3 is TGTGCCAGCAGCCAAGATTACTCCGGGGGAACTTTCTTT.

This chain links TRBV1 with TRBJ1-1; the DNA was not used to check the table's D call, TRBD1. TRBV1 is noted as a pseudogene. The CDR3 totals 15 residues. Here the CDR3 reads CTSSQEMGAGTEAFF. In DNA form, the CDR3 reads TGCACCAGCAGCCAAGAAATGGGGGCCGGCACTGAAGCTTTCTTT.

The genes are TRBV12-3 or TRBV12-4 and TRBJ2-1; D is undetermined. The CDR3 contains 14 residues. Deletions cut 6 bases from V and 6 bases from J, with 15 bases between. In DNA form, the CDR3 reads TGTGCCAGCAGCCTGGTTTTAGGCGCCAATGAGCAGTTCTTC. This sequence encodes CASSLVLGANEQFF.

This chain joins TRBV9 and TRBJ2-5; D ambiguous. V lost 0 bases, J lost 5 bases, and 8 bases lay in between. CDR3 length: 13 residues. CDR1 is SGDLS, CDR2 YYNGEE, per germline. In nucleotides, the CDR3 is TGTGCCAGCAGCGTAGATGCCGAGGAGACCCAGTACTTC. It encodes CASSVDAEETQYF.